One sample yielded the 30 T cell receptor beta chains listed below, sequenced in a study of shared clonotypes between healthy human individuals. Data came from immunoSEQ multiplex PCR; TCRdb stores just in-frame clones and leaves some out. The sample yields millions of clones, just over 90% seen once. Material for sequencing was naive CD4+ T cells sorted from blood. The sample's subset: CD45RA+ positively selected. These receptors came from a young man in good health.

The genes are TRBV7-9 and TRBJ2-1; 10 nucleotides agree with TRBD2. V dropped 5 bases and J dropped 7; count of bases not matched to a gene: 20. Looked up from germline, CDR1 is SEHNR and CDR2 is FQNEAQ (reference sequence). The CDR3 is 19 residues long. The CDR3 is CASSRGRISGGAAGNEQFF. For the CDR3, the DNA is TGTGCCAGCAGCCGGGGTCGGATAAGCGGGGGGGCTGCGGGAAATGAGCAGTTCTTC.

V and J are TRBV28 and TRBJ1-5; 10 positions match TRBD1. V lost 5 bases and J lost 4; bases outside the gene matches: 11. Germline V CDR1 and CDR2: MDHEN, SYDVKM. The CDR3 covers 17 residues. The DNA for the CDR3 is TGTGCCAGCAGTCCAGACAGGGGGCCCGGAGGTAATCAGCCCCAGCATTTT. It specifies CASSPDRGPGGNQPQHF.

CDR3 sequence reads: CASSRGTGGYSGANVLTF. In nucleotides, the CDR3 is TGCGCCAGCAGCAGAGGGACAGGGGGCTACTCTGGGGCCAACGTCCTGACTTTC. The rearrangement links TRBV5-1 to TRBJ2-6; the match to TRBD1 covers 12 bases. V dropped 4 bases and J dropped 0; count of bases not matched to a gene: 5. Germline V gives CDR1 SGHRS, CDR2 YFSETQ. This CDR3 is built from 18 residues.

The chain joins TRBV19 to TRBJ1-2, with D possibly TRBD1 on 6 matching bases. Germline CDR1 and CDR2: LNHDA and SQIVND (reference sequence). The CDR3 contains 14 residues. Trimming pared 5 bases from V and 5 bases from J, leaving 15 bases between. The CDR3 coding sequence is TGTGCCAGTAGTGCTGGACAGTTGTGGTATGGCTACACCTTC. It specifies CASSAGQLWYGYTF.

A note on this clone: Other DNA variants within this sample encode the same CDR3. This sequence joins TRBV6-1 and TRBJ2-7; TRBD2 aligns across 8 bases. CDR3 size: 15 residues. Germline V gene sequence: CDR1 MNHNS, CDR2 SASEGT. J gave up 2 bases and V 3 bases, and 6 bases lay outside the gene matches. The CDR3 DNA is TGTGCCAGCAGTGAGCGGGGGGACGCAACCTACGAGCAGTACTTC. It encodes CASSERGDATYEQYF.

V and J are TRBV19 and TRBJ1-1; 7 bases are shared with TRBD1. Germline V lookup: CDR1 LNHDA, CDR2 SQIVND (reference sequence). The CDR3 is 14 amino acids. V lost 4 bases and J lost 1; bases outside the gene matches: 3. In DNA form, the CDR3 reads TGTGCCAGTAGTAGCCGACAGGGGAACACTGAAGCTTTCTTT. Translated: CASSSRQGNTEAFF.

Remarks on this clone: Other DNA sequences in the sample encode the same CDR3. The chain couples TRBV5-4 to TRBJ1-2, with TRBD1 matching 10 bases. The CDR3 is 13 amino acids. The germline gives CDR1 SGHNT, CDR2 YYREEE (reference sequence). Trimming at V came to 4 bases and at J to 8 bases, leaving 5 bases not matched to a gene. CDR3: CASSLDRGGGYTF. For the CDR3, the DNA is TGTGCCAGCAGCCTGGACAGGGGGGGAGGCTACACCTTC.

The V call is TRBV11-2, the J call TRBJ2-5; D is unclear. The germline V gene encodes CDR1 SGHAT and CDR2 FQNNGV. This CDR3 spans 14 amino acids. With 5 bases removed from V and 2 bases from J, the gap between germline ends came to 12 bases. The CDR3 spells CASSRRPVQETQYF. The CDR3 nucleotides read TGTGCCAGCAGCCGCCGACCAGTTCAAGAGACCCAGTACTTC.

This clone has just one count. The rearrangement joins TRBV7-2 to TRBJ1-2, with 7 bases identical to TRBD1. Trimming took 5 bases from V and 4 from J; bases not matched to a gene: 4. Germline V gene sequence: CDR1 SGHTA, CDR2 FQGNSA. This CDR3 is 13 amino acids long. Written as DNA, the CDR3 is TGTGCCAGCAGCATGGGACAGTTCTATGGCTACACCTTC. Translated, it gives CASSMGQFYGYTF. The whole variable domain, filled in from reference TRBV7-2 and TRBJ1-2, reads GAGVSQSPSNKVTEKGKDVELRCDPISGHTALYWYRQSLGQGLEFLIYFQGNSAPDKSGLPSDRFSAERTGGSVSTLTIQRTQQEDSAVYLCASSMGQFYGYTFGSGTRLTVV.

Concerning this clone itself: This CDR3 is also generated by other DNA sequences in the sample. The J gene is TRBJ2-5, the V gene TRBV7-9, with TRBD1 identical over 9 bases. Germline-derived CDR1 and CDR2 are SEHNR and FQNEAQ (reference sequence). This CDR3 has 14 residues. J gave up 5 bases and V 1 base, and 2 bases lay outside the gene matches. CDR3 nucleotides: TGTGCCAGCAGCTTAGGGGACAGGGTTGAGACCCAGTACTTC. Amino acid sequence: CASSLGDRVETQYF. Based on the CDR3 plus reference TRBV7-9 and TRBJ2-5, the full variable domain is DTGVSQNPRHKITKRGQNVTFRCDPISEHNRLYWYRQTLGQGPEFLTYFQNEAQLEKSRLLSDRFSAERPKGSFSTLEIQRTEQGDSAMYLCASSLGDRVETQYFGPGTRLLVL.

This rearrangement joins TRBV19 to TRBJ2-5; a weak D match, TRBD2 (5 bases). Germline-derived CDR1 and CDR2 are LNHDA and SQIVND (reference sequence). With 5 bases removed from V and 4 bases from J, the gap between germline ends came to 11 bases. CDR3 length: 13 residues. In nucleotides, the CDR3 is TGTGCCAGTAGTCTGCGCCGGGGAGAGACCCAGTACTTC. Its protein is CASSLRRGETQYF.

This rearrangement joins TRBV28 to TRBJ2-7; 9 nucleotides agree with TRBD1. The CDR3 consists of 15 residues. J gave up 4 bases and V 5 bases, and 9 bases lay outside the gene matches. From germline, CDR1 is MDHEN and CDR2 SYDVKM. CDR3: CASSKPGTGKYEQYF. CDR3 nucleotide sequence: TGTGCCAGCAGTAAACCCGGGACAGGGAAATACGAGCAGTACTTC.

Concerning this clone: This same CDR3 is encoded by further DNA sequences in the sample. The chain combines TRBV9 with TRBJ2-5; 9 bases are shared with TRBD2. Germline CDR1 is SGDLS and CDR2 is YYNGEE. The CDR3 is 17 amino acids. After removal of 0 bases from V and 1 base from J, the junction contained 7 bases not matched to a gene. The CDR3 is CASSVGLAGTSQETQYF. In DNA form, the CDR3 reads TGTGCCAGCAGCGTAGGTCTAGCGGGGACAAGCCAAGAGACCCAGTACTTC.

The chain recombines TRBV7-2 with TRBJ1-5, with D uncertain. Trimming took off 2 bases at V and 10 bases at J, with 12 bases between the two ends. The CDR3 extends over 13 amino acids. The germline CDR1 and CDR2 sequences are SGHTA and FQGNSA. The CDR3 bases are TGTGCCAGCAGCTTACGAGAAGGGAGTCCCCAGCATTTT. It is translated as CASSLREGSPQHF.

The chain joins TRBV5-1 to TRBJ1-1; D gene ambiguous. CDR1 is SGHRS, CDR2 YFSETQ, per germline. The CDR3 contains 14 residues. With 2 bases removed from V and 4 bases from J, the gap between germline ends came to 12 bases. In nucleotides, the CDR3 is TGCGCCAGCAGCTTAGAACAGATGGGCACTGAAGCTTTCTTT. This sequence encodes CASSLEQMGTEAFF.

A remark on this clone: This sample includes further DNA sequences coding for the same CDR3. The genes are TRBV7-2 and TRBJ2-1; 9 positions match TRBD1. V was pared by 5 bases and J by 4 bases, with 6 bases of the junction left unmatched. The CDR3 sequence is 15 residues long. Germline V gene data show CDR1 as SGHTA and CDR2 as FQGNSA. As DNA, the CDR3 is TGTGCCAGCAGCCTGGGACAGGGACCGTACAATGAGCAGTTCTTC. The encoded protein is CASSLGQGPYNEQFF.

Comments on this clone: This same CDR3 is encoded by further DNA sequences in the sample. The V gene is TRBV18, the J gene TRBJ1-2; 7 bases fit TRBD1. The CDR3 has 14 residues. Germline CDR1 reads KGHSH; CDR2 reads LQKENI. Germline trimming cut 0 bases from V and 2 bases from J; bases unmatched to any gene: 0. The CDR3 DNA reads TGTGCCAGCTCACCACCGGACAGGAACTATGGCTACACCTTC. The encoded protein is CASSPPDRNYGYTF.

V usage is TRBV5-1 and J usage is TRBJ2-2; D might be TRBD1 (5 bases). Germline V gene lookup returns CDR1 SGHRS and CDR2 YFSETQ. The CDR3 sequence is 16 residues long. V shed 4 bases and J shed 1 base, with 14 bases lying between them. The CDR3 sequence: CASSHGPQGNTGELFF. The CDR3 DNA follows: TGCGCCAGCAGCCACGGACCCCAGGGGAACACCGGGGAGCTGTTTTTT.

The rearrangement links TRBV27 to TRBJ1-1; no reliable D call. The CDR3 contains 14 residues. Per the germline V gene, CDR1 is MNHEY and CDR2 is SMNVEV (reference sequence). Trimming took off 4 bases at V and 4 bases at J, with 13 bases between the two ends. The CDR3 here is CASSYSPPGTEAFF. The CDR3 nucleotides are TGTGCCAGCAGTTATTCGCCACCGGGCACTGAAGCTTTCTTT.

The V and J genes are TRBV11-3 and TRBJ2-3; weak D call: TRBD1 (5 bases). This CDR3 has 14 amino acids. The ends were cut back, 2 bases at V and 2 bases at J, with 8 bases in the middle. Per germline, CDR1 SGHNT and CDR2 YENEEA. In nucleotides, the CDR3 is TGTGCCAGCAGCTTACAGGGCGTCACAGATACGCAGTATTTT. Its translation is CASSLQGVTDTQYF.

A note on this clone: The identical CDR3 is also encoded by other nucleotide sequences in the sample. This chain links TRBV4-1 with TRBJ2-5, with 8 bases matching TRBD2. CDR1 and CDR2 (germline): MGHRA, YSYEKL. V was pared by 2 bases and J by 4 bases, with 3 bases of the junction left unmatched. There are 14 residues in the CDR3. The DNA for the CDR3 is TGCGCCAGCAGCCAATTGGGACTAGGAGAGACCCAGTACTTC. It translates to CASSQLGLGETQYF.

The chain joins TRBV7-9 to TRBJ1-4; 9 bases are a match to TRBD1. This CDR3 is built from 16 residues. The trim removed 1 base at V and 7 bases at J, leaving 7 bases unmatched. Looked up from germline, CDR1 is SEHNR and CDR2 is FQNEAQ (reference sequence). Here the CDR3 DNA reads TGTGCCAGCAGCTTAGGGAGGGACAGGGCTAGTGAAAAACTGTTTTTT. This sequence encodes CASSLGRDRASEKLFF.

The gene calls are TRBV7-3 and TRBJ2-5; D gene uncertain. The CDR3 has 13 residues. Per germline, CDR1 SGHTA and CDR2 FQGTGA. The V gene lost 5 bases and the J gene lost 2 bases, with 9 bases spanning the gap. The CDR3 region has the DNA TGTGCCAGCAGCCCCGAACAGCAAGAGACCCAGTACTTC. Translating it yields CASSPEQQETQYF.

The V gene is TRBV4-1, the J gene TRBJ2-5, with D uncertain. CDR1 is MGHRA, CDR2 YSYEKL, per germline. Deletions cut 1 base from V and 1 base from J, with 7 bases between. This CDR3 region has 14 residues. The chain's CDR3 is CASSQGIFQETQYF. The CDR3 DNA reads as TGCGCCAGCAGCCAAGGGATTTTCCAAGAGACCCAGTACTTC.

This clone was seen once. CDR3 residues: CASTQAGVYNEQFF. In nucleotides, the CDR3 is TGTGCCAGCACTCAAGCGGGGGTTTACAATGAGCAGTTCTTC. The chain employs TRBV7-2 and TRBJ2-1, with 8 bases fitting TRBD2. V trimming: 7 bases; J trimming: 4 bases; junction bases outside the gene matches: 6. Per germline, CDR1 SGHTA and CDR2 FQGNSA. CDR3 length equals 14 residues.

Details on this clone: The sample holds other DNA sequences that translate to the same CDR3. The V gene is TRBV5-1, the J gene TRBJ1-1; the D is unclear. V lost 2 bases and J 1 base, leaving 9 bases between the germline ends. CDR3 length: 14 residues. CDR1 SGHRS and CDR2 YFSETQ come from the germline V gene. CDR3 bases: TGCGCCAGCAGCTTAGGCAGTCCGAACACTGAAGCTTTCTTT. Translation: CASSLGSPNTEAFF. Drawing the rest from reference TRBV5-1 and TRBJ1-1, the complete variable domain is KAGVTQTPRYLIKTRGQQVTLSCSPISGHRSVSWYQQTPGQGLQFLFEYFSETQRNKGNFPGRFSGRQFSNSRSEMNVSTLELGDSALYLCASSLGSPNTEAFFGQGTRLTVV.

The chain carries TRBV29-1 and TRBJ1-1; D ambiguous. The V gene lost 3 bases and the J gene lost 11 bases, with 19 bases spanning the gap. Germline-derived CDR1 and CDR2 are SQVTM and ANQGSEA. This CDR3 spans 13 amino acids. As DNA, the CDR3 is TGCAGCGTTGATCCCGGAGGAGGGCCGGAGGCTTTCTTT. As protein: CSVDPGGGPEAFF.

This chain uses TRBV2 with TRBJ2-1, with 8 bases that match TRBD2. V lost 9 bases, J lost 2 bases, and 6 bases stayed unmatched. This CDR3 region has 14 residues. Germline CDR1 is SNHLY and CDR2 is FYNNEI. In DNA form, the CDR3 reads TGTGCCAGTGTACGGGAGGGCCCCTACAATGAGCAGTTCTTC. It translates to CASVREGPYNEQFF.

Only one count was recorded for this clone. CDR3 in DNA: TGTGCCAGCAGTTACTTGCAGGGGGCGAACACCGGGGAGCTGTTTTTT. Residues: CASSYLQGANTGELFF. The chain recombines TRBV6-5 with TRBJ2-2; TRBD1 matches at 7 bases. Germline CDR1 is MNHEY and CDR2 is SVGAGI. The junction had 2 bases not matched to a gene; V was cut back by 1 base and J by 0 bases. The CDR3 covers 16 residues.

This chain connects TRBV2 to TRBJ2-7, with D possibly matching TRBD2 (5 bases). V gave up 1 base and J gave up 4 bases, with 11 bases separating them. Germline loops: CDR1 SNHLY, CDR2 FYNNEI. The CDR3 length is 14 residues. This chain's CDR3 is CASSEGDYRYEQYF. CDR3 coding DNA: TGTGCCAGCAGTGAAGGAGACTACCGTTACGAGCAGTACTTC.